This is a list of T cell receptor beta chains from one sample in a study of T cells after yellow fever vaccination. TCRdb processed the 5' RACE reads anew with MiXCR; each CDR3 protein has one entry. The sample holds around 300,000 distinct CDR3 sequences, approximately 4% seen once. The sequencing used PBMCs, collected 5 days after the yellow fever booster vaccination. The receptors originated from a man aged 18 to 35 who received the YFV17D yellow fever vaccine. CDR3s include the opening cysteine and the closing phenylalanine or tryptophan. D genes are given only for firm matches. Expanded clones get a size class; other rows say once, few or many, or leave the size out.

v_gene	len	j_gene	d_gene	abundance	CDR3aa	CDR3nt
TRBV7-2	15	TRBJ2-7	NA	NA	CASSLETGLSYEQYF	TGTGCCAGCAGCTTGGAGACAGGACTCTCCTACGAGCAGTACTTC
TRBV5-1	12	TRBJ1-1	TRBD1	few	CASSAGQSKAFF	TGCGCCAGCAGCGCGGGACAGAGTAAAGCTTTCTTT
TRBV7-2	13	TRBJ2-5	NA	NA	CASSLNKDGTQYF	TGTGCCAGCAGCTTAAATAAAGATGGGACCCAGTACTTC
TRBV12-3/TRBV12-4	15	TRBJ1-2	TRBD1	few	CASSQAGTGDYGYTF	TGTGCCAGCAGCCAAGCCGGGACAGGGGATTATGGCTACACCTTC
TRBV20-1	15	TRBJ1-2	NA	few	CSAPPGPPYNYGYTF	TGCAGTGCCCCCCCTGGCCCACCATATAACTATGGCTACACCTTC
TRBV18	23	TRBJ1-1	TRBD1	few	CASSPPRGQGQGMGRRLSTEAFF	TGTGCCAGCTCACCACCGAGAGGTCAGGGACAGGGGATGGGAAGGAGATTGAGCACTGAAGCTTTCTTT
TRBV19	14	TRBJ1-1	NA	many	CASSWTVLNTEAFF	TGTGCCAGTAGTTGGACAGTCTTGAACACTGAAGCTTTCTTT
TRBV20-1	11	TRBJ1-2	NA	NA	CSARIEEGYTF	TGCAGTGCTAGAATCGAGGAAGGCTACACCTTC
TRBV10-3	16	TRBJ2-3	NA	many	CAISETPRGSTDTQYF	TGTGCCATCAGTGAGACCCCGCGGGGAAGCACAGATACGCAGTATTTT
TRBV18	16	TRBJ1-2	NA	few	CASSPPSVGPAYGYTF	TGTGCCAGCTCACCACCGTCGGTAGGACCCGCTTATGGCTACACCTTC
TRBV7-2	16	TRBJ1-1	NA	NA	CASSPQTGRMNTEAFF	TGTGCCAGCAGCCCACAAACGGGACGGATGAACACTGAAGCTTTCTTT
TRBV20-1	20	TRBJ2-1	TRBD2	many	CSARDPTGGGPRSSYNEQFF	TGCAGTGCTAGAGATCCTACCGGCGGGGGGCCGAGGAGCTCCTACAATGAGCAGTTCTTC
TRBV27	15	TRBJ1-6	NA	NA	CASSLLWTDNSPLHF	TGTGCCAGCAGTTTATTATGGACAGACAATTCACCCCTCCACTTT
TRBV28	15	TRBJ2-2	TRBD1	few	CASSFPGQVQGSLFF	TGTGCCAGCAGTTTCCCGGGACAGGTACAAGGGTCGCTGTTTTTT
TRBV18	15	TRBJ1-1	TRBD1	NA	CASSLHRGLNTEAFF	TGTGCCAGCTCACTACACAGGGGTTTGAACACTGAAGCTTTCTTT
TRBV27	15	TRBJ1-2	NA	many	CASSLWGRSNYGYTF	TGTGCCAGCAGTTTATGGGGAAGGTCGAACTATGGCTACACCTTC